This is a list of T cell receptor beta chains from one sample in a study of blood T cell repertoires in COVID-19. Clones were read by immunoSEQ multiplex PCR, and TCRdb kept only the in-frame ones, dropping some. The sample contains some 110,000 clones, 65% to 90% of which appear only once. The sample comprised peripheral blood. The source is a man aged 60 to 75 with acute or convalescent COVID-19. CDR3s include the opening cysteine and the closing phenylalanine or tryptophan. Each record gives: J gene, clone size, V gene, D gene, CDR3 protein, CDR3 DNA. A D gene is named only where the DNA matches it firmly. Clone sizes are given selectively: once, few, many, or a class where the clone is expanded.

TRBJ1-4,few,TRBV7-9,.,CASSSSFEKLFF,TGTGCCAGCAGCTCCTCTTTCGAAAAACTGTTTTTT
TRBJ2-5,.,TRBV11-2,.,CASSFTGSQETQYF,TGTGCCAGCAGCTTTACGGGATCTCAAGAGACCCAGTACTTC
TRBJ2-2,few,TRBV14,TRBD1,CASSPGTGRSSGELFF,TGTGCCAGCAGCCCTGGGACAGGGAGATCCTCCGGGGAGCTGTTTTTT
TRBJ2-1,.,TRBV18,.,CASSPSRVDLEQFF,TGTGCCAGCTCACCAAGCAGGGTCGACCTTGAGCAGTTCTTC
TRBJ2-2,.,TRBV9,.,CASSVGYGELFF,TGTGCCAGCAGCGTAGGTTACGGGGAGCTGTTTTTT
TRBJ2-3,.,TRBV12-3/TRBV12-4,.,CATRRGWTDTQYF,TGTGCCACAAGGAGGGGCTGGACAGATACGCAGTATTTT
TRBJ2-1,few,TRBV4-1,TRBD2,CASSQGFKTSGGINEQFF,TGCGCCAGCAGCCAAGGGTTCAAGACTAGCGGGGGGATAAATGAGCAGTTCTTC
TRBJ1-3,.,TRBV3-1/TRBV3-2,.,CASASLTRISGNTIYF,TGTGCCAGCGCCTCTTTGACGAGGATCTCTGGAAACACCATATATTTT
TRBJ2-1,few,TRBV18,.,CASSPPPGDNEQFF,TGTGCCAGCTCACCACCCCCCGGGGACAATGAGCAGTTCTTC
TRBJ1-2,.,TRBV5-6,.,CASSPTFGGAPGFGYGYTF,TGTGCCAGCAGCCCTACTTTTGGAGGGGCTCCCGGTTTTGGGTATGGCTACACCTTC
TRBJ2-3,.,TRBV2,TRBD2,CASSVSGSTDTQYF,TGTGCCAGCAGTGTTAGCGGGAGTACAGATACGCAGTATTTT
TRBJ2-7,.,TRBV10-3,TRBD1,CAIMETGAYEQYF,TGTGCCATCATGGAGACAGGGGCCTACGAGCAGTACTTC
TRBJ2-5,.,TRBV14,TRBD1,CASSPYGTGAFETQYF,TGTGCCAGCAGCCCCTACGGGACAGGGGCTTTCGAGACCCAGTACTTC
TRBJ1-2,.,TRBV6-5,.,CASSYQTGLSYGYTF,TGTGCCAGCAGTTACCAAACAGGGCTCTCGTATGGCTACACCTTC
TRBJ2-7,few,TRBV5-4,TRBD1,CASSLGGTGSSYEQYF,TGTGCCAGCAGCTTGGGTGGGACAGGGAGTTCCTACGAGCAGTACTTC
TRBJ1-5,.,TRBV28,.,CASSLQQGIQPQHF,TGTGCCAGCAGTTTACAACAGGGTATTCAGCCCCAGCATTTT
TRBJ2-3,.,TRBV7-7,TRBD2,CASSLNPSGSTDTQYF,TGTGCTAGCAGCTTAAATCCTAGCGGGAGCACAGATACGCAGTATTTT
TRBJ1-2,.,TRBV3-1/TRBV3-2,TRBD1,CASSQADRAQGYTF,TGTGCCAGCAGCCAAGCCGACAGGGCCCAAGGCTACACCTTC
TRBJ2-1,few,TRBV5-6,.,CASSFLGWEQFF,TGTGCCAGCAGCTTCCTCGGGTGGGAGCAGTTCTTC
TRBJ1-2,.,TRBV29-1,.,CSATGLLYGYTF,TGCAGCGCGACAGGTCTTCTCTATGGCTACACCTTC
TRBJ1-2,once,TRBV20-1,.,CSASVQNSNYGYTF,TGCAGTGCTAGTGTACAGAACTCTAACTATGGCTACACCTTC
TRBJ2-6,.,TRBV21-1,.,CASSPSETGGPSGANVLTF,TGTGCCAGCAGCCCTTCGGAGACAGGGGGACCCTCTGGGGCCAACGTCCTGACTTTC
TRBJ1-1,.,TRBV7-2,TRBD1,CASSPGQGGVAFF,TGTGCCAGCAGCCCGGGACAGGGAGGAGTAGCTTTCTTT
TRBJ1-2,.,TRBV6-1,TRBD1,CASSGGGTGGDYGYTF,TGTGCCAGCAGTGGAGGGGGGACAGGGGGCGACTATGGCTACACCTTC
TRBJ2-1,few,TRBV4-3,TRBD2,CASSQVPAGGPNEQFF,TGCGCCAGCAGCCAAGTTCCTGCGGGAGGGCCCAATGAGCAGTTCTTC
TRBJ1-4,.,TRBV10-3,.,CAIMARLGEKLFF,TGTGCCATCATGGCAAGGCTAGGTGAAAAACTGTTTTTT
TRBJ2-5,.,TRBV28,.,CASSEYQETQYF,TGTGCCAGCAGCGAGTACCAAGAGACCCAGTACTTC
TRBJ2-1,.,TRBV3-1/TRBV3-2,.,CASSTTRNEQFF,TGTGCCAGCAGCACGACTCGTAATGAGCAGTTCTTC
TRBJ1-1,.,TRBV29-1,TRBD1,CSVAGQGRTEAFF,TGCAGCGTCGCCGGACAGGGGAGGACTGAAGCTTTCTTT
TRBJ2-7,.,TRBV5-1,.,CASSFTGLNYEQYF,TGCGCCAGCAGCTTCACGGGACTCAATTACGAGCAGTACTTC
TRBJ2-2,few,TRBV30,.,CAWSEAAGLTGELFF,TGTGCCTGGAGTGAAGCCGCGGGCCTCACCGGGGAGCTGTTTTTT
TRBJ1-4,.,TRBV7-9,TRBD1,CASSLRTGVITSTNEKLFF,TGTGCCAGCAGCTTAAGGACAGGGGTTATTACTTCAACTAATGAAAAACTGTTTTTT
TRBJ2-1,.,TRBV7-8,TRBD2,CASSLGTSGYNEQFF,TGTGCCAGCAGCTTAGGGACTAGCGGATACAATGAGCAGTTCTTC
TRBJ2-7,.,TRBV7-2,.,CASSLSGGVSYEQYF,TGTGCCAGCAGCTTATCCGGAGGGGTCTCCTACGAGCAGTACTTC
TRBJ1-1,.,TRBV5-1,TRBD1,CASSPDRGPEAFF,TGCGCCAGCAGCCCAGACAGGGGACCAGAAGCTTTCTTT
TRBJ2-1,.,TRBV7-3,TRBD2,CASSFRASGVSYNEQFF,TGTGCCAGCAGCTTCAGGGCTAGCGGGGTCTCCTACAATGAGCAGTTCTTC
TRBJ1-2,.,TRBV4-2,.,CASTPSWPRTTGHLNYGYTF,TGTGCCAGCACCCCGAGTTGGCCCCGAACGACGGGACATCTAAACTATGGCTACACCTTC
TRBJ2-7,.,TRBV5-1,TRBD2,CASRSQTSGNYEQYF,TGCGCCAGCCGTTCTCAGACTAGCGGGAACTACGAGCAGTACTTC
TRBJ1-6,few,TRBV27,TRBD1,CASSLSIRTGGSPLHF,TGTGCCAGCAGTTTATCAATCCGGACAGGGGGTTCACCCCTCCACTTT
TRBJ2-1,.,TRBV2,TRBD1,CASSGQGGNNEQFF,TGTGCCAGCAGCGGACAGGGGGGAAACAATGAGCAGTTCTTC
TRBJ1-3,few,TRBV2,TRBD1,CASSDGTAGANTIYF,TGTGCCAGCAGTGATGGGACAGCGGGTGCCAACACCATATATTTT
TRBJ1-5,.,TRBV5-6,TRBD1,CASRTTGGGQPQHF,TGTGCCAGCAGAACGACAGGGGGCGGTCAGCCCCAGCATTTT
TRBJ2-2,.,TRBV7-9,.,CASSLADTWRAGELFF,TGTGCCAGCAGCTTAGCTGACACCTGGAGGGCCGGGGAGCTGTTTTTT
TRBJ1-1,.,TRBV5-1,.,CASSPMGRGNTEAFF,TGCGCCAGCAGCCCCATGGGTCGGGGGAACACTGAAGCTTTCTTT
TRBJ1-6,.,TRBV6-5,TRBD1,CASRGQGHSPLHF,TGTGCCAGCAGGGGACAGGGGCATTCACCCCTCCACTTT
TRBJ1-1,.,TRBV12-3/TRBV12-4,.,CASSPAGNTEAFF,TGTGCCAGCAGTCCGGCGGGAAACACTGAAGCTTTCTTT
TRBJ2-3,.,TRBV7-2,.,CASSITRDTQYF,TGTGCCAGCAGCATAACTAGGGATACGCAGTATTTT
TRBJ1-2,.,TRBV3-1/TRBV3-2,TRBD1,CASSPGQTFWGYTF,TGTGCCAGCAGCCCGGGACAGACTTTTTGGGGCTACACCTTC
TRBJ2-7,.,TRBV18,.,CASSPPGAVAYSYEQYF,TGTGCCAGCTCACCACCGGGGGCGGTAGCGTACTCCTACGAGCAGTACTTC